Below, 12 T cell receptor beta chains from the same sample are listed, as sequenced in a study of blood T cell repertoires in COVID-19. Data came from immunoSEQ multiplex PCR; TCRdb stores just in-frame clones and leaves some out. The table has 250,000 to 350,000 clones, 75% to 90% seen once. Sequencing was done on a sample of PBMCs or T cells enriched from blood (not recorded which). The receptors here all came from a woman under 30 who had recovered from COVID-19.

This clone has a single count. This chain uses TRBV5-6 with TRBJ2-5, with 8 bases matching TRBD2. The V gene's germline CDR1 is SGHDT and CDR2 YYEEEE. V dropped 4 bases and J dropped 1; count of bases not matched to a gene: 9. The CDR3 is made up of 16 amino acids. Here the CDR3 reads CASSRVGGGPQETQYF. The CDR3 DNA is TGTGCCAGCAGCCGCGTCGGGGGGGGACCCCAAGAGACCCAGTACTTC.

The V call is TRBV7-2, the J call TRBJ2-7, with 8 nucleotides matching TRBD2. Per germline, CDR1 SGHTA and CDR2 FQGNSA. V lost 1 base to trimming and J lost 0 bases; unmatched junction nucleotides: 2. The CDR3 runs 15 residues. The CDR3 DNA reads as TGTGCCAGCAGCTTAGAAAGCGGGAGCTCCTACGAGCAGTACTTC. Its protein product is CASSLESGSSYEQYF.

The CDR3 region is CASSVTGETQYF. CDR3 nucleotide sequence: TGTGCCAGCAGTGTTACAGGGGAGACCCAGTACTTC. J is TRBJ2-5 and V is TRBV25-1, with a weak D call TRBD1 (6 bases). Trimming cost V 4 bases and J 5 bases, with 8 bases left between them. This CDR3 comprises 12 residues. Germline lookup yields CDR1 MGHDK and CDR2 SYGVNS. Based on the CDR3 plus reference TRBV25-1 and TRBJ2-5, the full variable domain is EADIYQTPRYLVIGTGKKITLECSQTMGHDKMYWYQQDPGMELHLIHYSYGVNSTEKGDLSSESTVSRIRTEHFPLTLESARPSHTSQYLCASSVTGETQYFGPGTRLLVL.

This clone was observed once. The V and J genes are TRBV5-1 and TRBJ2-2; D is possibly TRBD1 (6 bases). Germline CDR1 is SGHRS and CDR2 is YFSETQ. V was cut by 2 bases and J by 4 bases, with 12 bases left in between. CDR3 length: 15 amino acids. The CDR3 DNA is TGCGCCAGCAGCTTCACAGGGCCGGGCACCGGGGAGCTGTTTTTT. Translated, it gives CASSFTGPGTGELFF.

CDR3 nucleotides: TGTGCCAGCACCCTCACACAGGGATCTGAAGCTTTCTTT. This translates into CASTLTQGSEAFF. The chain carries TRBV6-5 and TRBJ1-1, with a tentative D call TRBD1 (6 bases). The CDR3 covers 13 residues. V was pared by 7 bases and J by 6 bases, with 15 bases between. From germline, CDR1 is MNHEY and CDR2 SVGAGI.

This sequence joins TRBV5-1 and TRBJ2-7; TRBD1 aligns across 10 bases. Germline lookup yields CDR1 SGHRS and CDR2 YFSETQ. This CDR3 comprises 14 residues. V trimming: 0 bases; J trimming: 7 bases; junction bases outside the gene matches: 4. CDR3 loop: CASSLGTGGYEQYF. CDR3 nucleotide sequence: TGCGCCAGCAGCTTGGGGACAGGGGGGTATGAGCAGTACTTC.

The rearrangement links TRBV7-2 to TRBJ2-3, with 7 bases identical to TRBD2. Germline V gives CDR1 SGHTA, CDR2 FQGNSA. The CDR3 is 15 amino acids. V was clipped by 5 bases and J by 7 bases; unmatched bases: 12. CDR3 nucleotides: TGTGCCAGCAGCACCGGGCCCGGGGGGATGTATACGCAGTATTTT. Translated: CASSTGPGGMYTQYF.

The CDR3 is CASSLLGQGAYF. For the CDR3, the DNA is TGTGCCAGCAGTCTCCTAGGACAGGGGGCATACTTC. The rearrangement joins TRBV6-5 to TRBJ2-7, with 11 bases that match TRBD1. Unmatched junction bases numbered 7, after V lost 5 bases and J lost 13 bases. Germline values: CDR1 MNHEY, CDR2 SVGAGI. The CDR3 is 12 residues long.

This clone was counted between two and nine times. The CDR3 region has the DNA TGTGCCACCAGTGATTCCGGTAGCGGGGCGTACCAAGAGACCCAGTACTTC. Translated: CATSDSGSGAYQETQYF. The gene calls are TRBV24-1 and TRBJ2-5, with TRBD2 identical over 8 bases. Germline CDR1 reads KGHDR; CDR2 reads SFDVKD. V shed 2 bases and J 0 bases; nucleotides not matched to a gene: 7. The CDR3 consists of 17 residues.

Remarks on this clone: Additional DNA sequences in this sample encode the identical CDR3. The V gene is TRBV5-1, the J gene TRBJ1-1; possible D gene TRBD1, 5 bases. CDR1 SGHRS and CDR2 YFSETQ come from the germline V gene. The germline V and J ends were trimmed by 0 bases and 0 bases, with 6 bases remaining between them. The CDR3 covers 14 residues. Here the CDR3 reads CASSLAGMNTEAFF. CDR3 nucleotides: TGCGCCAGCAGCTTGGCAGGGATGAACACTGAAGCTTTCTTT.

V usage is TRBV3-1 (or the pseudogene TRBV3-2) and J usage is TRBJ1-2; the match to TRBD1 covers 10 bases. This CDR3 has 15 residues. Germline CDR1 LGHDT, CDR2 YNNKEL (reference sequence). V lost 3 bases, J lost 5 bases, and 6 bases stayed unmatched. This CDR3 reads CASSHPMGQGYGYTF. The CDR3 region has the DNA TGTGCCAGCAGCCACCCCATGGGACAGGGGTATGGCTACACCTTC.

V usage is TRBV28 and J usage is TRBJ2-7, with 10 bases that match TRBD2. The V and J ends lost 1 base and 6 bases, in that order; junction bases with no gene match: 9. The germline gives CDR1 MDHEN, CDR2 SYDVKM. CDR3 size: 16 residues. The CDR3 DNA reads TGTGCCAGCAGTTTATTGGATAGCGGGGGGAAGTTCGAGCAGTACTTC. Its translation is CASSLLDSGGKFEQYF.